The 24 T cell receptor beta chains below all came from one sample that was sequenced in a study of long-term antiretroviral therapy in people with HIV. Version v3.0 of the immunoSEQ assay was performed at survey level. Assay: immunoSEQ multiplex PCR; the TCRdb copy retains only in-frame clones and omits some. The table includes roughly 21,000 clones, around 80% detected once. Material: unsorted PBMCs, obtained 4.1 years after starting antiretroviral therapy. The receptors shown here come from a woman aged 40 to 50 with HIV.

This sequence joins TRBV19 and TRBJ2-7; TRBD1 matches at 10 bases. This CDR3 region has 15 residues. After removal of 2 bases from V and 5 bases from J, the junction contained 6 bases not matched to a gene. Germline values: CDR1 LNHDA, CDR2 SQIVND (reference sequence). CDR3 sequence: CASSISRQGAHEQYF. The CDR3 nucleotides read TGTGCCAGTAGTATAAGCCGACAGGGGGCCCACGAGCAGTACTTC. Full variable domain (remainder filled in from reference TRBV19 and TRBJ2-7): DGGITQSPKYLFRKEGQNVTLSCEQNLNHDAMYWYRQDPGQGLRLIYYSQIVNDFQKGDIAEGYSVSREKKESFPLTVTSAQKNPTAFYLCASSISRQGAHEQYFGPGTRLTVT.

The V gene is TRBV5-1, the J gene TRBJ1-2; TRBD1 matches 7 bases. CDR1 and CDR2 (germline): SGHRS, YFSETQ. There are 13 residues in the CDR3. The V gene end was trimmed by 0 bases and the J gene end by 8 bases; junction bases not matched to a gene: 4. CDR3 bases: TGCGCCAGCAGCTTGGCAGGGGGACGCGGCTACACCTTC. Translated: CASSLAGGRGYTF. The entire variable domain, with the rest obtained from reference TRBV5-1 and TRBJ1-2, is as follows: KAGVTQTPRYLIKTRGQQVTLSCSPISGHRSVSWYQQTPGQGLQFLFEYFSETQRNKGNFPGRFSGRQFSNSRSEMNVSTLELGDSALYLCASSLAGGRGYTFGSGTRLTVV.

The chain employs TRBV7-8 and TRBJ2-7; 10 bases are shared with TRBD1. V lost 2 bases to trimming and J lost 7 bases; unmatched junction nucleotides: 8. The germline V gene has CDR1 SGHVS and CDR2 FQNEAQ. CDR3 length equals 15 residues. The CDR3 DNA reads TGTGCCAGCAGCTTAACGAGACAGGGGGCTTTAGAGCAGTACTTC. Protein sequence: CASSLTRQGALEQYF. The whole variable domain, remainder taken from reference TRBV7-8 and TRBJ2-7, is GAGVSQSPRYKVAKRGQDVALRCDPISGHVSLFWYQQALGQGPEFLTYFQNEAQLDKSGLPSDRFFAERPEGSVSTLKIQRTQQEDSAVYLCASSLTRQGALEQYFGPGTRLTVT.

The chain links TRBV5-1 to TRBJ2-5; TRBD2 matches 12 bases. The germline V gene encodes CDR1 SGHRS and CDR2 YFSETQ. With 4 bases clipped from V and 5 bases from J, the junction kept 9 bases outside the gene matches. The CDR3 has 16 amino acids. CDR3 bases: TGCGCCAGCAGCCCCTCTAGCGGGAGGGCCGTGGAGACCCAGTACTTC. This encodes CASSPSSGRAVETQYF.

The CDR3 protein is CAWRRDRGRAGELFF. As DNA, the CDR3 is TGTGCCTGGAGGAGGGACAGGGGGCGCGCCGGGGAGCTGTTTTTT. The chain combines TRBV30 with TRBJ2-2, with 12 bases lining up with TRBD1. Unmatched junction bases numbered 5, after V lost 3 bases and J lost 6 bases. This CDR3 has 15 residues. CDR1 GTSNPN and CDR2 SVGIG come from the germline V gene (reference sequence).

The chain has TRBV7-2 and TRBJ2-3, with a tentative D call TRBD1 (5 bases). The CDR3 covers 14 residues. The germline V and J ends were trimmed by 2 bases and 3 bases, with 9 bases remaining between them. CDR1 is SGHTA, CDR2 FQGNSA, per germline. CDR3 sequence: CASSLQGFTDTQYF. For the CDR3, the DNA is TGTGCCAGCAGCTTACAGGGTTTTACAGATACGCAGTATTTT.

The chain combines TRBV4-1 with TRBJ1-1; D call uncertain. The germline V gene has CDR1 MGHRA and CDR2 YSYEKL. This CDR3 spans 12 amino acids. The V end lost 6 bases, the J end lost 11 bases, and 16 bases lay between the germline ends. The CDR3 loop is CASSPGGLVAFF. DNA of the CDR3: TGCGCCAGCAGTCCGGGCGGACTCGTCGCTTTCTTT.

This sequence joins TRBV6-5 and TRBJ2-7; no clear D. Germline CDR1 MNHEY, CDR2 SVGAGI. V was clipped by 6 bases and J by 2 bases, with 11 bases between them. The CDR3 has 13 amino acids. The CDR3 DNA sequence: TGTGCCAGCAGGCCCCAGAACCCCTACGAGCAGTACTTC. Protein sequence: CASRPQNPYEQYF.

The chain joins TRBV7-9 to TRBJ2-7, with D possibly being TRBD1 (5 bases). With 2 bases removed from V and 2 bases from J, the gap between germline ends came to 13 bases. The germline V gene encodes CDR1 SEHNR and CDR2 FQNEAQ (reference sequence). The CDR3 sequence is 15 residues long. CDR3 sequence reads: CASSLRRQGTYEQYF. Written as DNA, the CDR3 is TGTGCCAGCAGCTTAAGGCGTCAGGGCACCTACGAGCAGTACTTC.

The rearrangement uses TRBV27 and TRBJ1-5; D uncertain. The CDR3 spans 18 residues. Trimming removed 1 base at V and 2 bases at J, with 18 bases between. Germline V gives CDR1 MNHEY, CDR2 SMNVEV (reference sequence). The CDR3 nucleotides are TGTGCCAGCAGTTTATTTGCCGGGGTCGGGAGGGGCAATCAGCCCCAGCATTTT. Amino acid sequence: CASSLFAGVGRGNQPQHF.

The chain carries TRBV5-1 and TRBJ2-7; D call uncertain. The CDR3 spans 12 residues. CDR1 and CDR2 from the germline V gene are SGHRS and YFSETQ. Trimming pared 6 bases from V and 4 bases from J, leaving 11 bases between. The CDR3 nucleotides read TGCGCCAGCACCGGATCGGGTTACGAGCAGTACTTC. Translation: CASTGSGYEQYF.

The chain links TRBV20-1 to TRBJ2-3, with D uncertain. This CDR3 spans 11 amino acids. Between the trimmed V and J ends, which lost 6 bases and 4 bases, there was a span of 8 bases. From germline, CDR1 is DFQATT and CDR2 SNEGSKA (reference sequence). The CDR3 bases are TGCAGTGCCGTTAAGTCAGATACGCAGTATTTT. This encodes CSAVKSDTQYF.

The rearrangement uses TRBV11-2 and TRBJ2-7; D is perhaps TRBD1 or TRBD2 (6 bases each). This CDR3 comprises 17 residues. Trimming cost V 5 bases and J 2 bases, with 22 bases left between them. Germline-derived CDR1 and CDR2 are SGHAT and FQNNGV. CDR3 DNA: TGTGCCAGCAGCCCCCACGGGGGCCACAAACAAACCTACGAGCAGTACTTC. It encodes CASSPHGGHKQTYEQYF.

This clone was picked up a small number of times. The rearrangement links TRBV19 to TRBJ1-6, with 12 bases matching TRBD1. Germline V gives CDR1 LNHDA, CDR2 SQIVND (reference sequence). V dropped 5 bases and J dropped 7; count of bases not matched to a gene: 9. There are 17 residues in the CDR3. The CDR3 loop reads CASSVWGQGALNSPLHF. CDR3 in DNA: TGTGCCAGTAGTGTCTGGGGACAGGGGGCGTTGAATTCACCCCTCCACTTT.

This sequence joins TRBV30 and TRBJ1-1; maybe TRBD1 (5 bases). Looked up from germline, CDR1 is GTSNPN and CDR2 is SVGIG (reference sequence). The CDR3 spans 12 residues. Between the trimmed V and J ends, which lost 8 bases and 1 base, there was a span of 11 bases. The CDR3 DNA sequence: TGTGCCGGTACCGGACAGAACACTGAAGCTTTCTTT. Amino acid sequence: CAGTGQNTEAFF.

This clone was seen a single time. The chain combines TRBV5-1 with TRBJ2-3; 7 nucleotides align to TRBD1. This CDR3 is 16 amino acids long. Trimming removed 0 bases from V and 5 bases from J; junction bases left unmatched: 9. Per germline, CDR1 SGHRS and CDR2 YFSETQ. CDR3 nucleotide sequence: TGCGCCAGCAGCTTGGCCTCGGCAGGGGGAGAAGATACGCAGTATTTT. Protein sequence: CASSLASAGGEDTQYF.

The J gene is TRBJ2-3, the V gene TRBV30; D remains unclear. Trimming removed 0 bases at V and 4 bases at J, with 2 bases between. The CDR3 consists of 11 residues. Germline V CDR1 and CDR2: GTSNPN, SVGIG (reference sequence). The CDR3: CAWSVSDTQYF. Here the CDR3 DNA reads TGTGCCTGGAGTGTATCAGATACGCAGTATTTT.

This clone appeared a single time. The chain is built from TRBV9 and TRBJ2-1, with D uncertain. Per germline, CDR1 SGDLS and CDR2 YYNGEE. The V end lost 0 bases, the J end lost 2 bases, and 9 bases lay between the germline ends. The CDR3 runs 15 residues. CDR3 in amino acids: CASSVGLGTYNEQFF. CDR3 nucleotide sequence: TGTGCCAGCAGCGTAGGCCTGGGGACCTACAATGAGCAGTTCTTC.

The chain employs TRBV25-1 and TRBJ1-2; D call uncertain. The CDR3 runs 15 residues. CDR1 MGHDK and CDR2 SYGVNS come from the germline V gene. The V end was cut by 1 base, the J end by 4 bases, with 13 bases between. For the CDR3, the DNA is TGTGCCAGCAGTGAATTGGGTAGTTCTTCCTATGGCTACACCTTC. This sequence encodes CASSELGSSSYGYTF.

The chain joins TRBV19 to TRBJ2-7; D unclear. The germline CDR1 and CDR2 sequences are LNHDA and SQIVND (reference sequence). The CDR3 totals 12 residues. Deletions cut 8 bases from V and 4 bases from J, with 12 bases between. CDR3 residues: CASGSWGYEQYF. The CDR3, as DNA: TGTGCCAGTGGTTCATGGGGTTACGAGCAGTACTTC.

CDR3 in amino acids: CASSPSTGSNEKLFF. The CDR3 DNA follows: TGTGCCAGCAGTCCTTCGACAGGGTCTAATGAAAAACTGTTTTTT. The V call is TRBV6-5, the J call TRBJ1-4; 7 bases line up with TRBD1. This CDR3 has 15 residues. Germline CDR1 reads MNHEY; CDR2 reads SVGAGI. V dropped 5 bases and J dropped 3; count of bases not matched to a gene: 6.

The rearrangement links TRBV9 to TRBJ2-2; D remains ambiguous. The V end lost 2 bases, the J end lost 6 bases, and 8 bases lay between the germline ends. Per germline, CDR1 SGDLS and CDR2 YYNGEE. This CDR3 region has 13 residues. As DNA, the CDR3 is TGTGCCAGCAGCGTTGGTGTCGCCGGGGAGCTGTTTTTT. Its translation: CASSVGVAGELFF.

The chain links TRBV5-1 to TRBJ2-5, with D unresolved. The tail of the sequence fits TRBJ2-7 better, so the J call may be wrong. CDR3 length equals 14 residues. Looked up from germline, CDR1 is SGHRS and CDR2 is YFSETQ. CDR3 sequence (DNA): TGCGCCAGCAGCTTGGTGGGCCCCGCCTACGAGCAGTACTTC. Translated, it gives CASSLVGPAYEQYF.

The chain couples TRBV19 to TRBJ1-4, with TRBD1 as a possible D gene (5 bases). CDR1 and CDR2 from the germline V gene are LNHDA and SQIVND (reference sequence). V shed 3 bases and J shed 8 bases, with 16 bases lying between them. The CDR3 totals 15 residues. The CDR3: CASSILGQPGEKLFF. In nucleotides, the CDR3 is TGTGCCAGTAGTATTCTCGGACAACCGGGGGAAAAACTGTTTTTT.